This is a list of T cell receptor beta chains from one sample in a study of T cell responses to AZD1222 COVID-19 vaccine. Some clones are missing from TCRdb's copy, which holds only in-frame ones; the method was immunoSEQ multiplex PCR. The data show roughly 120,000 clones, with around nine tenths seen just once and over 4% held by the top ten. The source material was peripheral blood, sampled 28 days after the second dose of the MenACWY control vaccine. Receptors were obtained from an adult who received the MenACWY meningococcal vaccine as a control. The conserved cysteine and the conserved F or W are not part of the CDR3 here.

V	J	CDR3
TRBV28	TRBJ1-2	ASCRTGRAYGYT
TRBV5-1	TRBJ2-1	ASSVGLAAYNEQF
TRBV5-6	TRBJ1-6	ASSLSPNSPLH
TRBV5-6	TRBJ2-3	ASSLWFTSGTDTQY
TRBV18	TRBJ1-6	ASSPPVPANSPLH
TRBV28	TRBJ2-3	ASWTRTSLSTDTQY
TRBV18	TRBJ1-4	ASSPQAGTGFEKLF
TRBV9	TRBJ1-2	ASSVLTGAILYGYT
TRBV9	TRBJ1-6	ATRGQGNNSPLH
TRBV12-3/TRBV12-4	TRBJ2-7	ASSSKLYEQY
TRBV27	TRBJ1-2	ARTGFGYT